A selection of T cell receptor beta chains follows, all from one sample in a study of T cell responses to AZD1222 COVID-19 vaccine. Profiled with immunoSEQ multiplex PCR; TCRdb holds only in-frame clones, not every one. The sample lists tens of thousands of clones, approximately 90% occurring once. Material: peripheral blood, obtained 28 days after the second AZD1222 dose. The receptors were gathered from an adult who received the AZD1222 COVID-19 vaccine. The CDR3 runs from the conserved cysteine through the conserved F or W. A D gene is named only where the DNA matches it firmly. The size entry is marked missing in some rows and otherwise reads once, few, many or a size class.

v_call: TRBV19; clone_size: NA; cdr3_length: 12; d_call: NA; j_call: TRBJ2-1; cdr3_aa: CASSIGGAGQFF; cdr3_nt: TGTGCCAGTAGTATAGGGGGCGCGGGGCAGTTCTTC
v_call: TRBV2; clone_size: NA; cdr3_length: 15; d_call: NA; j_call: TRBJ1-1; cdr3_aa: CASSEENAGLTEAFF; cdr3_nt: TGTGCCAGCAGTGAAGAAAACGCAGGGTTAACTGAAGCTTTCTTT
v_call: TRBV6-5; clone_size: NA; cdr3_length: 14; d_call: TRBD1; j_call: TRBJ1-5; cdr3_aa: CASSRRQGGQPQHF; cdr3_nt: TGTGCCAGCAGCCGCCGACAGGGAGGACAGCCCCAGCATTTT
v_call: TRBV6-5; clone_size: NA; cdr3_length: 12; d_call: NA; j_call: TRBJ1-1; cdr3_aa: CASKTGNTEAFF; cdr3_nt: TGTGCCAGCAAGACCGGGAACACTGAAGCTTTCTTT
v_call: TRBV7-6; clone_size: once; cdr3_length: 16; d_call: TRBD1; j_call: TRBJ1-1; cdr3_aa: CASSDYQGDENTEAFF; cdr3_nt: TGTGCCAGCAGCGACTACCAGGGGGATGAGAACACTGAAGCTTTCTTT
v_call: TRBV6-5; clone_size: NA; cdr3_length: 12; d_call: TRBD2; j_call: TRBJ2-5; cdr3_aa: CATAGGQETQYF; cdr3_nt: TGTGCCACCGCGGGGGGCCAAGAGACCCAGTACTTC
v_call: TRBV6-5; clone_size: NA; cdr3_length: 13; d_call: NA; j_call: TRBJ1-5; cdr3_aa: CASSRALNQPQHF; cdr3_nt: TGTGCCAGCAGCCGGGCCTTAAATCAGCCCCAGCATTTT
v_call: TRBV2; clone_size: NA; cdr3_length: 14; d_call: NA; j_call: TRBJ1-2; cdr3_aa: CASSVRVVNYGYTF; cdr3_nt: TGTGCCAGCAGTGTGAGGGTTGTTAACTATGGCTACACCTTC
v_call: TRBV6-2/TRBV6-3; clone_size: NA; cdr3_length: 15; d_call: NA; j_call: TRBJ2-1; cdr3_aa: CASSLIQSRVDEQFF; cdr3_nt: TGTGCCAGCAGCCTGATACAAAGTCGGGTCGATGAGCAGTTCTTC
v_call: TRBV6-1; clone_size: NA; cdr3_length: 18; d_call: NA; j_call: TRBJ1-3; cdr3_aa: CASSAWGKYTHSGNTIYF; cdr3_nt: TGTGCCAGCAGTGCTTGGGGCAAATATACCCACTCTGGAAACACCATATATTTT
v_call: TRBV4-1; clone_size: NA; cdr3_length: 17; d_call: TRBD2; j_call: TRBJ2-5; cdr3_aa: CASSQEMTSTLGETQYF; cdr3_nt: TGCGCCAGCAGCCAAGAGATGACTAGCACCTTGGGAGAGACCCAGTACTTC
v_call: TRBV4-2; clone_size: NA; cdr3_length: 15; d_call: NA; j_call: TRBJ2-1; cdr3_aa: CASSQELAGYNEQFF; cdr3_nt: TGTGCCAGCAGCCAAGAGTTGGCAGGGTACAATGAGCAGTTCTTC
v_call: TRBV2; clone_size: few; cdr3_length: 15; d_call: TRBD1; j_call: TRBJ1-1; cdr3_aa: CASSGQGALSTEAFF; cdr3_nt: TGTGCCAGCAGTGGACAGGGAGCTCTTTCCACTGAAGCTTTCTTT
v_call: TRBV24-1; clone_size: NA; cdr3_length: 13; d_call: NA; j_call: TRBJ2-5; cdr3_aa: CATSVQGRETQYF; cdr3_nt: TGTGCCACCAGTGTGCAGGGGCGGGAGACCCAGTACTTC
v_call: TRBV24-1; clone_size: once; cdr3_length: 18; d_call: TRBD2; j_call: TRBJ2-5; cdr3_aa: CATSDQSTSGGGYETQYF; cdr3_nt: TGTGCCACCAGTGACCAGTCGACTAGCGGAGGGGGGTATGAGACCCAGTACTTC
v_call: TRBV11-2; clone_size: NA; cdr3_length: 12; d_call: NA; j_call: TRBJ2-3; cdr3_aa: CASSLSEDTQYF; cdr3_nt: TGTGCCAGCAGCTTAAGCGAGGATACGCAGTATTTT
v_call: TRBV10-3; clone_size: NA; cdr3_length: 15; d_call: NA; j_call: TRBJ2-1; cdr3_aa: CAISAATVTYNEQFF; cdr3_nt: TGTGCCATCAGTGCGGCGACAGTAACCTACAATGAGCAGTTCTTC
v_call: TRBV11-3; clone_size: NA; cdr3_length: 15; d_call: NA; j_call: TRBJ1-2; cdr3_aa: CASSLAGTADYGYTF; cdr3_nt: TGTGCCAGCAGCTTAGCCGGGACGGCTGACTATGGCTACACCTTC
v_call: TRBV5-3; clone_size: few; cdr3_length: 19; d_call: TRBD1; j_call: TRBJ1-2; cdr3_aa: CARSLAIPGQGSPNYGYTF; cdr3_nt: TGTGCCAGAAGCTTGGCCATTCCGGGACAGGGGAGCCCTAACTATGGCTACACCTTC
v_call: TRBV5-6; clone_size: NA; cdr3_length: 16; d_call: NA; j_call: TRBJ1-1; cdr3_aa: CASSLGLGGQNTEAFF; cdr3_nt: TGTGCCAGCAGCTTAGGGCTAGGCGGTCAGAACACTGAAGCTTTCTTT